These 7 T cell receptor beta chains share one sample of origin, sequenced in a study of circulating and synovial CD4+ cells in juvenile arthritis. The repertoire was sequenced with immunoSEQ multiplex PCR; TCRdb's copy has only in-frame clones and lacks some. The table lists under 40,000 clones, nearly 95% of them singletons. The sequenced sample consisted of CD4+ T cells from blood. Receptors were obtained from a human donor with juvenile idiopathic arthritis.

This chain joins TRBV5-1 and TRBJ1-1; D is ambiguous. Trimming removed 7 bases at V and 0 bases at J, with 25 bases between. CDR3 length: 18 residues. CDR1 is SGHRS and CDR2 is YFSETQ in the germline V gene. The chain's CDR3 is CASGKLDTPPTMNTEAFF. The CDR3 DNA is TGCGCCAGCGGCAAATTAGACACGCCGCCCACCATGAACACTGAAGCTTTCTTT.

This rearrangement joins TRBV11-2 to TRBJ1-4; no reliable D call. Trimming cost V 2 bases and J 7 bases, with 5 bases left between them. The CDR3 runs to 12 residues. Germline CDR1 SGHAT, CDR2 FQNNGV. The CDR3 DNA sequence: TGTGCCAGCAGCTTACCCTCTGAAAAACTGTTTTTT. As protein: CASSLPSEKLFF.

V gene TRBV19 combines with J gene TRBJ2-1; TRBD1 is a possible D gene (6 bases). Germline values: CDR1 LNHDA, CDR2 SQIVND (reference sequence). The CDR3 is made up of 14 amino acids. The germline V and J ends were trimmed by 7 bases and 1 base, with 11 bases remaining between them. For the CDR3, the DNA is TGTGCCAGTAATTCAGGGGCATCCTACAATGAGCAGTTCTTC. This encodes CASNSGASYNEQFF.

The chain couples TRBV4-2 to TRBJ1-3, with D perhaps TRBD1 (6 bases). Trimming left V 5 bases short and J 4 bases short, with 12 bases between. Germline loops: CDR1 LGHNA, CDR2 YNFKEQ. CDR3 length: 14 amino acids. In nucleotides, the CDR3 is TGTGCCAGCAGCACCTCTGACAGGGGAAACACCATATATTTT. Its translation: CASSTSDRGNTIYF.

The genes are TRBV5-4 and TRBJ2-7; 7 nucleotides agree with TRBD1. CDR1 and CDR2 (germline): SGHNT, YYREEE (reference sequence). The CDR3 loop spans 13 amino acids. Trimming removed 6 bases from V and 6 bases from J; junction bases left unmatched: 9. This chain's CDR3 is CASTIQGRIEQYF. In DNA form, the CDR3 reads TGTGCCAGCACCATACAGGGGCGGATCGAGCAGTACTTC.

This chain joins TRBV9 and TRBJ2-2; D possibly corresponds to TRBD1 (6 bases). CDR1 SGDLS and CDR2 YYNGEE come from the germline V gene. The CDR3 has 18 amino acids. V lost 0 bases, J lost 4 bases, and 19 bases lay in between. CDR3 amino acids: CASSVGGRGVSSTGELFF. The CDR3 DNA reads as TGTGCCAGCAGCGTAGGGGGGCGCGGAGTAAGTTCCACCGGGGAGCTGTTTTTT.

The V and J genes are TRBV7-9 and TRBJ2-1; a weak D match, TRBD1 (6 bases). V shed 6 bases and J shed 5 bases, with 17 bases lying between them. The CDR3 covers 15 residues. Germline V gene data show CDR1 as SEHNR and CDR2 as FQNEAQ (reference sequence). The CDR3 sequence is CASSSRQAQNNEQFF. For the CDR3, the DNA is TGTGCCAGCAGTTCGAGACAGGCGCAAAACAATGAGCAGTTCTTC.